Listed here is a single T cell receptor beta chain. Its cognate antigen is unknown. Germline trimming cut 7 bases from V and 5 bases from J; bases unmatched to any gene: 14. From germline, CDR1 is SNHLY and CDR2 FYNNEI. The CDR3 runs to 16 residues. The data were obtained in a study of T cells in Graves' hyperthyroidism and ophthalmopathy. Study findings and constraints: Among thyroid clonotypes expanded above 0.001, most also appeared in blood.

Amplification of TCR beta CDR3 regions was performed using RNA transcripts as template. TCR CDR3 underwent first-round RT-PCR with the HTBI primer set. Each CDR3 protein gets one entry after TCRdb re-called the multiplex PCR reads with MiXCR. The data contain a few hundred thousand distinct CDR3 sequences, 16% of them singletons. Enrolled ophthalmopathy patients presented with a Clinical Activity Score of at least 3, a NOSPECS grade of at least 4, and disease duration under 3 months. Reasons for excluding patients were uncontrolled infection, other autoimmune disease, pregnancy or lactation. The receptor was isolated from a woman aged 40 to 50 with Graves' ophthalmopathy. Sequenced: blood. The rearrangement uses TRBV2 and TRBJ1-1; 9 nucleotides align to TRBD1. Here the CDR3 DNA reads TGTGCCAGCAACGACCCTCTTACAGGGGGCGAAACTGAAGCTTTCTTT. As protein: CASNDPLTGGETEAFF.